The 23 T cell receptor beta chains below were found in one sample sequenced in a study of cytomegalovirus exposure and HLA in healthy donors. The PCR contained 60 Vbeta and 13 Jbeta primers. TCRdb keeps only in-frame clones here, not all; method: immunoSEQ multiplex PCR. The sample gives 95,000 to 150,000 clones, more than 55% of which show up once; 1.5% is in the top ten. The sequencing input was PBMCs. The receptor set was obtained from a man between 18 and 35 years old in good health and CMV-seronegative.

This clone was counted only a few times. This chain links TRBV2 with TRBJ2-1; D is ambiguous. The CDR3 loop spans 14 amino acids. V lost 7 bases, J lost 4 bases, and 14 bases lay in between. Per the germline V gene, CDR1 is SNHLY and CDR2 is FYNNEI. The CDR3 spells CASMVSGIYNEQFF. CDR3 DNA: TGTGCCAGCATGGTGTCAGGCATTTACAATGAGCAGTTCTTC.

This clone was detected a few times. The chain links TRBV6-6 to TRBJ2-7; no firm D call. The V end was cut by 0 bases, the J end by 2 bases, with 8 bases between. This CDR3 has 14 residues. Germline-derived CDR1 and CDR2 are MNHNY and SVGAGI (reference sequence). The CDR3 region has the DNA TGTGCCAGCAGTTACTCACCAGGCACCTACGAGCAGTACTTC. The encoded protein is CASSYSPGTYEQYF.

On this clone itself: One end of the junction does not line up with germline, which may come from a read error. The chain carries TRBV29-1 and TRBJ1-2, with 7 bases aligning to TRBD1. The germline gives CDR1 SQVTM, CDR2 ANQGSEA. This CDR3 has 11 residues. The CDR3 here is CSFDREYGYTF. The CDR3 nucleotides read TGCAGCTTTGACAGGGAATATGGCTACACCTTC.

This clone was found a few times. This chain connects TRBV5-3 to TRBJ2-7; a weak D match, TRBD2 (6 bases). TRBV5-3 has ORF status, its function being uncertain. CDR3 length: 9 amino acids. This chain's CDR3 is CARREEQYF. The CDR3 nucleotides are TGTGCTCGGCGGGAAGAGCAGTACTTC.

This chain uses TRBV13 with TRBJ1-2; TRBD1 is a possible D gene (5 bases). The V gene's germline CDR1 is PRHDT and CDR2 FYEKMQ (reference sequence). The CDR3 is 14 amino acids. V was shortened by 7 bases and J by 3 bases, with 15 bases between the two germline ends. The CDR3 spells CASNRRTPHYGYTF. The CDR3 coding sequence is TGTGCCAGCAACCGTAGGACACCCCACTATGGCTACACCTTC.

The rearrangement links TRBV5-4 to TRBJ2-5; 8 nucleotides align to TRBD1. The CDR3 contains 15 residues. Per the germline V gene, CDR1 is SGHNT and CDR2 is YYREEE (reference sequence). The J segment lost 7 bases and the V segment lost 3 bases, leaving 11 bases of the junction unmatched. The CDR3 nucleotides are TGTGCCAGCAGCTCCGGACAGGGAAGACCCTGGACCCAGTACTTC. Translation gives CASSSGQGRPWTQYF.

This chain links TRBV6-1 with TRBJ1-5, with D possibly being TRBD1 (6 bases). Germline CDR1 and CDR2: MNHNS and SASEGT. The length of the CDR3 is 13 residues. V gave up 6 bases and J gave up 7 bases, with 13 bases separating them. CDR3 residues: CASRPSGEQPQHF. The CDR3, as DNA: TGTGCCAGCAGACCTTCAGGGGAGCAGCCCCAGCATTTT.

The chain uses TRBV29-1 and TRBJ2-2; possibly TRBD2 for D (6 bases). The CDR3 has 13 residues. From germline, CDR1 is SQVTM and CDR2 ANQGSEA. V lost 3 bases and J 1 base, leaving 6 bases between the germline ends. The CDR3 coding sequence is TGCAGCGTTGACGGGGGGAACACCGGGGAGCTGTTTTTT. Its protein product is CSVDGGNTGELFF.

Regarding this clone: At one boundary the junction diverges from the germline segment, which might be a read error. This chain connects TRBV7-9 to TRBJ1-1; TRBD1 aligns across 10 bases. The CDR3 length is 16 residues. In germline, CDR1 is SEHNR, CDR2 FQNEAQ (reference sequence). CDR3: CARSPPGQGKNTEAFF. The CDR3 bases are TGTGCCCGCAGCCCGCCGGGACAGGGGAAGAACACTGAAGCTTTCTTT.

The chain employs TRBV28 and TRBJ2-1, with D perhaps matching TRBD2 (6 bases). The CDR3 is 13 residues long. Between the trimmed V and J ends, which lost 7 bases and 2 bases, there was a span of 9 bases. CDR1 and CDR2 (germline): MDHEN, SYDVKM. The CDR3 DNA reads as TGTGCCAGCAAGGCGGGACCCTACAATGAGCAGTTCTTC. This gives the protein CASKAGPYNEQFF.

This clone was recorded a few times. The chain carries TRBV6-5 and TRBJ1-2; D is undetermined. Germline lookup yields CDR1 MNHEY and CDR2 SVGAGI. V dropped 0 bases and J dropped 9 bases, with 17 bases sitting between them. The CDR3 is 15 residues long. CDR3 DNA: TGTGCCAGCAGTTACTCCCGAGTCGCGGGGAAAAGCTACACCTTC. Protein: CASSYSRVAGKSYTF.

The chain uses TRBV9 and TRBJ2-1; perhaps TRBD1 as D (6 bases). Germline V CDR1 and CDR2: SGDLS, YYNGEE. V lost 6 bases and J lost 0, with 22 bases in between. The CDR3 length is 18 residues. CDR3 nucleotide sequence: TGTGCCAGCATGGGCAGGGGCGAGGGGGAGAGCTCCTACAATGAGCAGTTCTTC. As protein: CASMGRGEGESSYNEQFF.

The chain combines TRBV28 with TRBJ1-1, with 8 bases lining up with TRBD1. Losses at the gene ends were 5 bases for V and 5 bases for J; bases not matched to a gene: 7. CDR1 and CDR2 from the germline V gene are MDHEN and SYDVKM. The CDR3 consists of 14 residues. The CDR3 sequence: CASSPGQGGTEAFF. DNA of the CDR3: TGTGCCAGCAGTCCCGGACAGGGAGGAACTGAAGCTTTCTTT.

The CDR3 DNA follows: TGTGCCAGCAGCTTGACTAGGACGGGCGAGCAGTACTTC. This sequence encodes CASSLTRTGEQYF. The chain has TRBV7-9 and TRBJ2-7, with a possible D match to TRBD2 (6 bases). The length of the CDR3 is 13 residues. Germline V gives CDR1 SEHNR, CDR2 FQNEAQ (reference sequence). Trimming shortened V by 3 bases and J by 6 bases, and 12 bases separated the two germline ends.

This clone was observed a single time. The CDR3 DNA reads as TGTGCCAGCACCCAGGGGATGGTCAATGAGCAGTTCTTC. The encoded protein is CASTQGMVNEQFF. This chain uses TRBV6-6 with TRBJ2-1; TRBD1 might be the D (6 bases). V was clipped by 7 bases and J by 6 bases, with 13 bases between them. CDR3 length: 13 amino acids. The germline V gene has CDR1 MNHNY and CDR2 SVGAGI (reference sequence).

The chain is built from TRBV27 and TRBJ2-7, with TRBD2 matching over 9 bases. The CDR3 length is 14 residues. CDR1 is MNHEY, CDR2 SMNVEV, per germline (reference sequence). The junction had 6 bases not matched to a gene; V was cut back by 4 bases and J by 5 bases. Here the CDR3 DNA reads TGTGCCAGCAGTTCCTACGCGGGAGGGGACGAGCAGTACTTC. Translating it yields CASSSYAGGDEQYF.

This clone was counted a few times. The V call is TRBV4-1, the J call TRBJ2-7, with 16 bases fitting TRBD2. The CDR3 length is 19 residues. The germline CDR1 and CDR2 sequences are MGHRA and YSYEKL. V lost 4 bases to trimming and J lost 4 bases; unmatched junction nucleotides: 13. CDR3 DNA sequence: TGCGCCAGCAGCCGTATCCCGGGACTAGCGGGGGGGCCCGAGTACGAGCAGTACTTC. Translating it yields CASSRIPGLAGGPEYEQYF.

The J gene is TRBJ2-2, the V gene TRBV12-5, with 7 bases lining up with TRBD1. The CDR3 loop spans 16 amino acids. J gave up 7 bases and V 0 bases, and 8 bases lay outside the gene matches. Germline V gene data show CDR1 as LGHNT and CDR2 as FRNRAP. This chain's CDR3 is CASGLVVGTAIGELFF. Here the CDR3 DNA reads TGTGCTAGTGGTTTGGTAGTAGGGACAGCGATCGGGGAGCTGTTTTTT.

The chain uses TRBV10-3 and TRBJ1-1; tentative D call: TRBD1 (5 bases). The CDR3 runs 15 residues. The germline CDR1 and CDR2 sequences are ENHRY and SYGVKD. V was clipped by 5 bases and J by 1 base, with 14 bases between them. CDR3 sequence: CAISRQTSGNTEAFF. CDR3 bases: TGTGCCATCAGTAGACAGACCTCAGGGAACACTGAAGCTTTCTTT.

The chain joins TRBV25-1 to TRBJ2-5, with D perhaps TRBD2 (6 bases). Near its end, the DNA agrees better with TRBJ2-7, so the J call may be wrong. There are 13 residues in the CDR3. Germline V gives CDR1 MGHDK, CDR2 SYGVNS. The CDR3: CASTASGRYEQYF. The CDR3 DNA follows: TGTGCCAGCACCGCCTCGGGGAGGTACGAGCAGTACTTC.

The chain has TRBV27 and TRBJ1-2, with 7 bases fitting TRBD1. After removal of 8 bases from V and 0 bases from J, the junction contained 6 bases not matched to a gene. The CDR3 length is 14 residues. Germline CDR1 and CDR2: MNHEY and SMNVEV (reference sequence). In DNA form, the CDR3 reads TGTGCCAGCGGGGACAGACCTTCTAACTATGGCTACACCTTC. Amino acid sequence: CASGDRPSNYGYTF.

The chain has TRBV30 and TRBJ2-3; D is possibly TRBD2 (5 bases). CDR1 and CDR2 (germline): GTSNPN, SVGIG (reference sequence). Trimming took 4 bases from V and 1 from J, leaving 15 bases between them. This CDR3 region has 15 residues. CDR3 in amino acids: CAWTAGGWGTDTQYF. Here the CDR3 DNA reads TGTGCCTGGACTGCAGGAGGTTGGGGCACAGATACGCAGTATTTT.

V is TRBV6-1 and J is TRBJ2-1, with 8 bases aligning to TRBD1. Trimming cost V 6 bases and J 8 bases; bases outside gene matches: 6. Germline CDR1 MNHNS, CDR2 SASEGT. This CDR3 is 13 amino acids long. The CDR3 spells CASSRQGRYEQFF. CDR3 in DNA: TGTGCCAGCAGCAGACAGGGGCGGTATGAGCAGTTCTTC.